The 3 T cell receptor beta chains in this list originate from one sample, sequenced in a study of shared clonotypes between healthy human individuals. Profiling relied on immunoSEQ multiplex PCR, and the TCRdb table lists in-frame clones only, not all of them. The table records some 1.5 million clones, 95% to 99% of them present only once. The sequencing input was naive CD4+ T cells sorted from blood. The subset here: CD45RA+ positively selected. Receptors were obtained from a man aged 25-40 years in good health.

This rearrangement joins TRBV11-3 to TRBJ2-3, with a possible D match to TRBD2 (6 bases). Germline V gives CDR1 SGHNT, CDR2 YENEEA. This CDR3 is built from 14 residues. V was shortened by 5 bases and J by 4 bases, with 13 bases between the two germline ends. CDR3 bases: TGTGCCAGCAGCCCCGGGGGAAGGGCAGATACGCAGTATTTT. It translates to CASSPGGRADTQYF.

This chain links TRBV9 with TRBJ2-5, with 8 bases identical to TRBD2. V was clipped by 3 bases and J by 5 bases; unmatched bases: 3. The CDR3 has 13 amino acids. Germline values: CDR1 SGDLS, CDR2 YYNGEE. CDR3 in DNA: TGTGCCAGCAGCGGGACTAGCTGGGAGACCCAGTACTTC. The encoded protein is CASSGTSWETQYF.

This chain uses TRBV18 with TRBJ1-1; TRBD1 agrees at 7 bases. CDR1 and CDR2 (germline): KGHSH, LQKENI. After removal of 5 bases from V and 2 bases from J, the junction contained 5 bases not matched to a gene. The CDR3 spans 14 residues. CDR3 loop: CASSSGTANTEAFF. The DNA of the CDR3 is TGTGCCAGCTCATCCGGGACAGCCAACACTGAAGCTTTCTTT. The full variable domain, its missing parts supplied by reference TRBV18 and TRBJ1-1, is NAGVMQNPRHLVRRRGQEARLRCSPMKGHSHVYWYRQLPEEGLKFMVYLQKENIIDESGMPKERFSAEFPKEGPSILRIQQVVRGDSAAYFCASSSGTANTEAFFGQGTRLTVV.